This T cell receptor (beta chain) was obtained from a study of prognosis after radiotherapy for stage I lung cancer. By two-round multiplex PCR, the TCR beta CDR3 was amplified from genomic DNA. Primers specific to each TRBV and TRBJ gene were used in first-round PCR. Amplification in the second PCR round was performed with universal primers. TCRdb ran MiXCR on the multiplex PCR reads and lists one entry per CDR3 protein. The data contain some 34,000 distinct CDR3 sequences, around 30% of them singletons. This clonotype was observed many times. The CDR3 covers 14 residues. Germline V CDR1 and CDR2: MDHEN, SYDVKM. Trimming took off 3 bases at V and 5 bases at J, with 13 bases between the two ends.

This specimen consisted of PBMCs, obtained before or after stereotactic body radiation therapy (not recorded which). The V gene is TRBV28, the J gene TRBJ2-5; maybe TRBD2 (6 bases). This receptor was identified in a donor over 45 with non-small cell lung cancer. The CDR3 protein is CASSLAGMGETQYF. The CDR3 nucleotides are TGTGCCAGCAGTTTGGCGGGGATGGGGGAGACCCAGTACTTC.